This TCR beta chain was retrieved from a study of T cells in Graves' hyperthyroidism and ophthalmopathy. This clonotype was observed at least ten times. The antigen remains undetermined. Regions amplified from RNA transcripts were the TCR beta CDR3 regions. The TCR CDR3 was amplified in a first-round RT-PCR using the HTBI primer set. TCRdb independently ran MiXCR on the multiplex PCR reads; one entry per CDR3 protein. The sample gives a few hundred thousand distinct CDR3 sequences, roughly 16% of which show up once; 2.5% to 4% is in the top ten. Study conclusions and caveats: Appearing also in blood were most of the thyroid clonotypes expanded above 0.001. Ophthalmopathy stood apart from stable hyperthyroidism in a 13 V-J model. Progression to ophthalmopathy was predicted a median of roughly 6.5 months early.

Exclusion of a patient resulted from uncontrolled infection, other autoimmune disease, pregnancy or lactation. CDR1 DFQATT and CDR2 SNEGSKA come from the germline V gene (reference sequence). With 3 bases clipped from V and 6 bases from J, the junction kept 11 bases outside the gene matches. The CDR3 contains 14 residues. This sequence originates from a woman aged 40 to 50 with Graves' ophthalmopathy. The sample consisted of blood. The J gene is TRBJ2-7, the V gene TRBV20-1, with TRBD1 matching over 7 bases. CDR3 coding DNA: TGCAGTGCTAGCCTAAGACAGGGTCAGCGCGAGCAGTACTTC. This codes for CSASLRQGQREQYF.